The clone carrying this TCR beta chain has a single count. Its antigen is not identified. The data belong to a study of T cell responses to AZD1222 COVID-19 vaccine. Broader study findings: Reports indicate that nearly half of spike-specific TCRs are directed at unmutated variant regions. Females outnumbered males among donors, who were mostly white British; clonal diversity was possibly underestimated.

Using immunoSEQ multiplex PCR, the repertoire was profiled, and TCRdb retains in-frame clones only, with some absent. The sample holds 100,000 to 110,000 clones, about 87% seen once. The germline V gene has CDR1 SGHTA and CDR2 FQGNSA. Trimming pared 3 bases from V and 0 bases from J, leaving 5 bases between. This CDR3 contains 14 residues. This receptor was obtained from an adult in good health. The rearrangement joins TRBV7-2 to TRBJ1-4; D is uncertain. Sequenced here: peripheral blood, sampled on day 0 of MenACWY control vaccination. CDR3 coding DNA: TGTGCCAGCAGCTTTAGTGCAACTAATGAAAAACTGTTTTTT. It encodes CASSFSATNEKLFF. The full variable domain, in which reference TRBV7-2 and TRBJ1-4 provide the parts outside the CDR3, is GAGVSQSPSNKVTEKGKDVELRCDPISGHTALYWYRQSLGQGLEFLIYFQGNSAPDKSGLPSDRFSAERTGGSVSTLTIQRTQQEDSAVYLCASSFSATNEKLFFGSGTQLSVL.